The 2 T cell receptor beta chains below were found in one sample sequenced in a study of sequential checkpoint blockade in melanoma. The treatment denotes: randomized to nivolumab then ipilimumab (arm A) or the reverse (arm B). Only in-frame clones appear in the TCRdb table, and some are missing; sequencing was by immunoSEQ multiplex PCR. The sample lists about 18,000 clones; around 72% were seen once. This specimen was tumor tissue (inferred from file names), taken from a patient given nivolumab and ipilimumab in sequence. These receptors all stem from a human donor with melanoma.

This clone was seen a handful of times. The chain employs TRBV9 and TRBJ1-1, with D possibly matching TRBD1 (5 bases). The V and J ends lost 8 bases and 1 base respectively, with 9 bases between them. The CDR3 covers 12 residues. Germline V gene sequence: CDR1 SGDLS, CDR2 YYNGEE. The CDR3 coding sequence is TGTGCCAGTAGAGGGGAGAACACTGAAGCTTTCTTT. It specifies CASRGENTEAFF.

This chain uses TRBV19 with TRBJ1-4, with D uncertain. CDR3 size: 14 residues. Trimming cost V 5 bases and J 0 bases, with 7 bases left between them. Germline values: CDR1 LNHDA, CDR2 SQIVND (reference sequence). CDR3 sequence reads: CASSPAATNEKLFF. CDR3 nucleotide sequence: TGTGCCAGTAGTCCGGCCGCAACTAATGAAAAACTGTTTTTT.